This T cell receptor (beta chain) came from a study of shared clonotypes between healthy human individuals. The study, taken as a whole, reports: The study found roughly 5% of naive CD4 clonotypes shared across four donors. What limited the represented genetic and exposure-history diversity was the small number of donors.

Germline CDR1 and CDR2: LNHDA and SQIVND (reference sequence). V lost 4 bases to trimming and J lost 7 bases, with 14 bases between them. This CDR3 region has 14 residues. Cells designated naive CD8 were CD45RO-negative and were positively selected for CCR7, with terminally differentiated effector memory CD45RA+ cells excluded. The assay ran at deep level. Each replicate PCR on the sorted subsets used roughly 190 ng DNA (about 30,000 T cell genomes). Sequencing used immunoSEQ multiplex PCR; TCRdb keeps in-frame clones, though not all of them. Here the sample spans hundreds of thousands of clones, around 95% being singletons. A note on this clone: Its antigen is unidentified.

Source material: naive CD8+ T cells sorted from blood. The chain combines TRBV19 with TRBJ1-5; possibly TRBD1 for D (5 bases). The TCR originated in a woman aged 30 to 39 in good health. In nucleotides, the CDR3 is TGTGCCAGTAGTAGTTATCAGGGAGGCCAGCCCCAGCATTTT. This encodes CASSSYQGGQPQHF.